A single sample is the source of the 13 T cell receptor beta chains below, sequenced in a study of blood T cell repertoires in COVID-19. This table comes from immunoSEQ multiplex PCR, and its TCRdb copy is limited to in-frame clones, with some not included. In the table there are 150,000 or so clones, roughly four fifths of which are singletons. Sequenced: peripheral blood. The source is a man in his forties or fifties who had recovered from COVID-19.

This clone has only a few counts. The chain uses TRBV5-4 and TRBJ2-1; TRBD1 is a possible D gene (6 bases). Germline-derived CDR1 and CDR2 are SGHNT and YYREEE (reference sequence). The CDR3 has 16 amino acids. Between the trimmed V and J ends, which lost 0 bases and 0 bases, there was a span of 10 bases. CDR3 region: CASSLDIRGSYNEQFF. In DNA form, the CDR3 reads TGTGCCAGCAGCTTGGATATCAGGGGCTCCTACAATGAGCAGTTCTTC.

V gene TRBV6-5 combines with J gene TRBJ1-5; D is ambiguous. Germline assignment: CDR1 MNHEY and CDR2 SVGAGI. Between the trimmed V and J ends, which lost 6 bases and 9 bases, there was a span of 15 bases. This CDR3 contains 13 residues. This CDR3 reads CASSSPGPPPQHF. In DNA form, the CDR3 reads TGTGCCAGCAGCTCGCCCGGTCCTCCGCCCCAGCATTTT.

The CDR3 sequence: CASSLRLAGTGNQAFF. CDR3 DNA sequence: TGTGCCAGCAGCTTAAGGCTGGCCGGGACAGGGAACCAAGCTTTCTTT. The rearrangement uses TRBV7-8 and TRBJ1-1; 9 nucleotides agree with TRBD1. The germline V gene encodes CDR1 SGHVS and CDR2 FQNEAQ. This CDR3 comprises 16 residues. The V gene end was trimmed by 2 bases and the J gene end by 9 bases; junction bases not matched to a gene: 13.

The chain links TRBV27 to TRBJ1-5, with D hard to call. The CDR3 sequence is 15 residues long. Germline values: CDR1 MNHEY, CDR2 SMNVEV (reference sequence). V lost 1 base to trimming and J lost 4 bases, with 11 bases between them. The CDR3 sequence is CASSLLAGRNQPQHF. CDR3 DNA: TGTGCCAGCAGTTTATTGGCGGGGAGAAATCAGCCCCAGCATTTT.

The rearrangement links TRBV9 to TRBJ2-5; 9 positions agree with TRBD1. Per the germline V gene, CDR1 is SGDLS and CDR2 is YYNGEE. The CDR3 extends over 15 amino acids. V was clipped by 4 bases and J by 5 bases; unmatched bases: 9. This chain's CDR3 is CASSFATGGRETQYF. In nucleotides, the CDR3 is TGTGCCAGCAGCTTCGCGACAGGGGGGAGGGAGACCCAGTACTTC.

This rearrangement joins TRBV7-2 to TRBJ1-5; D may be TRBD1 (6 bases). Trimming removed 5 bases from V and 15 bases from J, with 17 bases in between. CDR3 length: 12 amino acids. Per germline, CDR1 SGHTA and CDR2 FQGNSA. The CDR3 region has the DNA TGTGCCAGCAGCACAGGGAGGGATAGGTTGCATTTT. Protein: CASSTGRDRLHF.

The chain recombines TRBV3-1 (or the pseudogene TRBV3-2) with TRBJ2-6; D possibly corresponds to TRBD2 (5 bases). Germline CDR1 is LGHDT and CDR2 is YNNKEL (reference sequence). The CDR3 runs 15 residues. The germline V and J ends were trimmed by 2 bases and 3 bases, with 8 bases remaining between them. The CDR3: CASSQRGGGANVLTF. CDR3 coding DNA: TGTGCCAGCAGCCAAAGAGGAGGTGGGGCCAACGTCCTGACTTTC.

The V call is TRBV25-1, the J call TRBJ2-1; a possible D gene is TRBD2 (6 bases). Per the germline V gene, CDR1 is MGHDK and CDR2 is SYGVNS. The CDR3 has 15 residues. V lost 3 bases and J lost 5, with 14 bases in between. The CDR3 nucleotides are TGTGCCAGCAGTGAGCGTCCGGGCGGGAACAATGAGCAGTTCTTC. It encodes CASSERPGGNNEQFF.

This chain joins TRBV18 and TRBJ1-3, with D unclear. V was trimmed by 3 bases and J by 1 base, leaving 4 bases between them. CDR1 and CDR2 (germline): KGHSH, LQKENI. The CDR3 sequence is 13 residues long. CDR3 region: CASSPTSGNTIYF. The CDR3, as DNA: TGTGCCAGCTCACCCACATCTGGAAACACCATATATTTT.

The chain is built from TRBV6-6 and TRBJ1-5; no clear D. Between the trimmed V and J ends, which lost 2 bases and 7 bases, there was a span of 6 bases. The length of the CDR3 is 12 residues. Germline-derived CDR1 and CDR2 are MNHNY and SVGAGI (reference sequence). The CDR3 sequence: CASSYAEQPQHF. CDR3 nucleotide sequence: TGTGCCAGCAGTTACGCGGAGCAGCCCCAGCATTTT.

The CDR3, as DNA: TGTGCCAGCAGCTCGGACTTTAACACTGAAGCTTTCTTT. It specifies CASSSDFNTEAFF. The rearrangement links TRBV7-8 to TRBJ1-1, with D unresolved. The CDR3 covers 13 residues. In germline, CDR1 is SGHVS, CDR2 FQNEAQ. V lost 4 bases to trimming and J lost 2 bases, with 8 bases between them.

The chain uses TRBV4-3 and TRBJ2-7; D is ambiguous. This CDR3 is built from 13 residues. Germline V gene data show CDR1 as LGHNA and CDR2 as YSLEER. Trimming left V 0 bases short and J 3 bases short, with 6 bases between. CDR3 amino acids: CASSQDLRYEQYF. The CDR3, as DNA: TGCGCCAGCAGCCAAGATCTTCGCTACGAGCAGTACTTC.

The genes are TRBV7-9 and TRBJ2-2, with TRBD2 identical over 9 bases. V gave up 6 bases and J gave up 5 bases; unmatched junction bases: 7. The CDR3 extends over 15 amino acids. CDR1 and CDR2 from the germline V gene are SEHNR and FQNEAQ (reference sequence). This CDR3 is CASRLSGGLTGELFF. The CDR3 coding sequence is TGTGCCAGCAGACTCAGCGGGGGGCTAACCGGGGAGCTGTTTTTT.